This T cell receptor (beta chain) stems from a study of T-cell memory formation after mild COVID-19. Whole-study context: TCR clusters were largely donor specific.

With V trimmed by 6 bases and J by 5 bases, 8 bases remained unmatched. CDR1 and CDR2 from the germline V gene are SGHRS and YFSETQ. This CDR3 comprises 15 residues. Study conclusions and caveats: Balance between CD4 and CD8 was seen in clones contracting day 15 to 85, and a CD4+ lean was seen in later expanders.

In TCRdb, the 5' RACE reads were re-called with MiXCR into one record per CDR3 protein. Of about 190,000 distinct CDR3 sequences listed, around 18% are singletons. A word on this clonotype: The target antigen is unknown.

The clonotype was recovered from an adult woman who had mild COVID-19 (a few samples of this study predate the infection). Cell type and time point are not known. The sequencing sample was made of PBMCs or a T cell subset sorted from them (not recorded which). The rearrangement uses TRBV5-1 and TRBJ2-2, with 9 bases lining up with TRBD2. For the CDR3, the DNA is TGCGCCAGCACCCAAGGGACTAGCAGAACCGGGGAGCTGTTTTTT. Protein sequence: CASTQGTSRTGELFF. Full variable domain (missing parts from reference TRBV5-1 and TRBJ2-2): KAGVTQTPRYLIKTRGQQVTLSCSPISGHRSVSWYQQTPGQGLQFLFEYFSETQRNKGNFPGRFSGRQFSNSRSEMNVSTLELGDSALYLCASTQGTSRTGELFFGEGSRLTVL.